This T cell receptor beta chain was retrieved from a study of beta chain features in type 1 diabetes. Study context: Regarding age, gender and cell yields, patients proved similar to healthy donors. Whole-study findings and limits: It was among patients, rather than healthy donors, that naive, central memory and Treg TCRB repertoires appeared more similar. In type 1 diabetes patients, VDJ junctions had fewer insertions; deletions at these junctions were more frequent. Moderate but significant shortening of TCRB CDR3s was recorded in all four CD4+ subsets from Type 1 diabetes patients.

TCRB transcripts that were expressed got sequenced, as all of the isolated RNA had been reverse transcribed. The assay was immunoSEQ multiplex PCR, and TCRdb's table has in-frame clones only and misses some. The data contain a few hundred thousand clones, 8% to 10% of them seen just once; the ten biggest clones take up over 0.45%. This clone was seen more than once but under ten times. Its specificity is unknown. The V end was cut by 1 base, the J end by 4 bases, with 12 bases between. CDR3 length: 15 amino acids. Germline values: CDR1 SEHNR, CDR2 FQNEAQ (reference sequence). CD4+ naive, central memory, regulatory and stem cell-like memory subsets were isolated by sorting on CD45RO/CCR7/CD25/CD127/CD95/CD27.

Source material: central memory CD4+ T cells from blood. The TCR was taken from a man aged 25 to 45 with type 1 diabetes. J is TRBJ2-3 and V is TRBV7-9, with D possibly matching TRBD1 (6 bases). The CDR3 nucleotides are TGTGCCAGCAGCTTAGGGCACAGGGCCGCAGATACGCAGTATTTT. It codes for CASSLGHRAADTQYF.